Shown below are 26 T cell receptor beta chains from a single sample sequenced in a study of CD4+ T cells in melanoma. Assay: immunoSEQ multiplex PCR; the TCRdb copy retains only in-frame clones and omits some. The top ten hold 9.5% to 15% of the sample, which has roughly 16,000 clones, roughly three quarters seen once. Specimen: cells from a culture (not recorded whether cultured in vitro). Receptor source: a human donor with melanoma.

This rearrangement joins TRBV2 to TRBJ1-2, with 8 bases that match TRBD1. The CDR3 runs to 13 residues. Unmatched junction bases numbered 8, after V lost 8 bases and J lost 6 bases. Germline values: CDR1 SNHLY, CDR2 FYNNEI. This CDR3 reads CASAGRGRDGYTF. The CDR3 nucleotides are TGTGCCAGCGCCGGCAGGGGGCGCGATGGCTACACCTTC.

The chain recombines TRBV18 with TRBJ2-1; 8 bases are a match to TRBD2. Germline CDR1 and CDR2: KGHSH and LQKENI. The CDR3 totals 16 residues. V was pared by 3 bases and J by 4 bases, with 8 bases of the junction left unmatched. CDR3 region: CASSPPSGGRYNEQFF. In DNA form, the CDR3 reads TGTGCCAGCTCACCTCCTTCTGGCGGGAGGTACAATGAGCAGTTCTTC.

The gene calls are TRBV11-2 and TRBJ2-7; D not certain. V shed 5 bases and J shed 0 bases, with 17 bases lying between them. The CDR3 totals 16 residues. CDR1 and CDR2 from the germline V gene are SGHAT and FQNNGV. CDR3 DNA: TGTGCCAGCAGCAAAGAAATAACCTCAGGCTCCTACGAGCAGTACTTC. This codes for CASSKEITSGSYEQYF.

The rearrangement uses TRBV15 and TRBJ2-3, with D tentatively TRBD2 (7 bases). The CDR3 totals 16 residues. V lost 5 bases, J lost 3 bases, and 18 bases lay in between. Germline CDR1 reads LNHNV; CDR2 reads YYDKDF (reference sequence). CDR3 bases: TGTGCCACCAGCGGGGGGGCGTGGTTGGGGACAGATACGCAGTATTTT. The encoded protein is CATSGGAWLGTDTQYF.

In its sample, this clone was seen a few times. The chain couples TRBV28 to TRBJ2-7; D is perhaps TRBD1 or TRBD2 (7 bases each). The CDR3 spans 14 residues. Germline loops: CDR1 MDHEN, CDR2 SYDVKM. Trimming cost V 3 bases and J 11 bases, with 20 bases left between them. The CDR3: CASSFRGGTPPKYF. As DNA, the CDR3 is TGTGCCAGCAGTTTCAGGGGGGGCACCCCTCCGAAGTACTTC.

This clone was seen a few times. J is TRBJ2-5 and V is TRBV4-2, with unresolved D. V was shortened by 0 bases and J by 4 bases, with 12 bases between the two germline ends. Germline V gene sequence: CDR1 LGHNA, CDR2 YNFKEQ. The CDR3 runs 15 residues. DNA of the CDR3: TGTGCCAGCAGCCAAGAAGGGCAGTCCGTAGAGACCCAGTACTTC. This encodes CASSQEGQSVETQYF.

The rearrangement joins TRBV5-1 to TRBJ2-5; no clear D gene. Germline values: CDR1 SGHRS, CDR2 YFSETQ. Trimming took off 0 bases at V and 3 bases at J, with 9 bases between the two ends. CDR3 size: 14 residues. The CDR3 loop is CASSLAPGKETQYF. The CDR3 nucleotides read TGCGCCAGCAGCTTGGCACCGGGTAAAGAGACCCAGTACTTC. Drawing the rest from reference TRBV5-1 and TRBJ2-5, the complete variable domain is KAGVTQTPRYLIKTRGQQVTLSCSPISGHRSVSWYQQTPGQGLQFLFEYFSETQRNKGNFPGRFSGRQFSNSRSEMNVSTLELGDSALYLCASSLAPGKETQYFGPGTRLLVL.

V usage is TRBV30 and J usage is TRBJ1-6, with 7 bases lining up with TRBD1. Germline loops: CDR1 GTSNPN, CDR2 SVGIG (reference sequence). V dropped 3 bases and J dropped 5; count of bases not matched to a gene: 4. The CDR3 runs 14 residues. Here the CDR3 reads CAWRGDSDNSPLHF. The CDR3 DNA reads as TGTGCCTGGAGGGGGGACAGTGATAATTCACCCCTCCACTTT.

The rearrangement links TRBV6-6 to TRBJ2-4; possible D gene TRBD1, 6 bases. The V and J ends lost 6 bases and 1 base respectively, with 16 bases between them. CDR3 length equals 16 residues. Germline V gene lookup returns CDR1 MNHNY and CDR2 SVGAGI (reference sequence). This CDR3 reads CASSLQGRGAKNIQYF. The CDR3 DNA reads TGTGCCAGCAGCCTACAGGGACGAGGCGCCAAAAACATTCAGTACTTC.

This sequence joins TRBV7-3 and TRBJ1-2; 10 bases are shared with TRBD1. The CDR3 loop spans 19 amino acids. After removal of 0 bases from V and 0 bases from J, the junction contained 10 bases not matched to a gene. Germline loops: CDR1 SGHTA, CDR2 FQGTGA. CDR3 sequence: CASSLTLGQGGTSNYGYTF. The CDR3 DNA reads as TGTGCCAGCAGCTTAACGTTAGGACAGGGGGGCACTTCTAACTATGGCTACACCTTC.

This chain joins TRBV2 and TRBJ1-6, with TRBD1 identical over 10 bases. Germline V gives CDR1 SNHLY, CDR2 FYNNEI. This CDR3 has 15 residues. The ends lost 10 bases at V and 7 bases at J; junction bases unmatched: 10. The CDR3 loop reads CANALRTGGNSPLHF. CDR3 nucleotide sequence: TGTGCCAACGCGTTACGGACAGGGGGGAATTCACCCCTCCACTTT.

The chain has TRBV9 and TRBJ1-6, with D possibly TRBD1 on 5 matching bases. Germline values: CDR1 SGDLS, CDR2 YYNGEE. This CDR3 has 16 amino acids. V was pared by 0 bases and J by 0 bases, with 7 bases between. The CDR3 is CASSVGGGSYNSPLHF. The CDR3 DNA sequence: TGTGCCAGCAGCGTAGGGGGGGGCTCCTATAATTCACCCCTCCACTTT. The full variable domain, in which reference TRBV9 and TRBJ1-6 provide the parts outside the CDR3, is DSGVTQTPKHLITATGQRVTLRCSPRSGDLSVYWYQQSLDQGLQFLIQYYNGEERAKGNILERFSAQQFPDLHSELNLSSLELGDSALYFCASSVGGGSYNSPLHFGNGTRLTVT.

The rearrangement joins TRBV9 to TRBJ2-1; 12 positions match TRBD2. The CDR3 has 15 residues. Unmatched junction bases numbered 4, after V lost 1 base and J lost 8 bases. Germline V lookup: CDR1 SGDLS, CDR2 YYNGEE. This CDR3 is CASSVRTSGVYEQFF. DNA for the CDR3: TGTGCCAGCAGCGTAAGGACTAGCGGGGTGTATGAGCAGTTCTTC.

In its sample, this clone was seen a few times. This chain connects TRBV5-1 to TRBJ2-1, with a tentative D call TRBD2 (5 bases). Looked up from germline, CDR1 is SGHRS and CDR2 is YFSETQ. The CDR3 runs 14 residues. The V end lost 0 bases, the J end lost 6 bases, and 10 bases lay between the germline ends. The CDR3 DNA reads as TGCGCCAGCAGCTTGGGATCCCGGGGCAATGAGCAGTTCTTC. Protein sequence: CASSLGSRGNEQFF. Full variable domain (missing parts from reference TRBV5-1 and TRBJ2-1): KAGVTQTPRYLIKTRGQQVTLSCSPISGHRSVSWYQQTPGQGLQFLFEYFSETQRNKGNFPGRFSGRQFSNSRSEMNVSTLELGDSALYLCASSLGSRGNEQFFGPGTRLTVL.

The gene calls are TRBV2 and TRBJ1-1; TRBD1 agrees at 8 bases. CDR1 and CDR2 from the germline V gene are SNHLY and FYNNEI. This CDR3 spans 15 amino acids. V dropped 6 bases and J dropped 0; count of bases not matched to a gene: 6. The CDR3 reads CASRTQGVMNTEAFF. CDR3 coding DNA: TGTGCCAGCAGGACACAGGGGGTTATGAACACTGAAGCTTTCTTT.

This clone has a handful of counts. V gene TRBV21-1 combines with J gene TRBJ2-2; no check of the table's D call, TRBD1, against the DNA was made. TRBV21-1 is tagged as a pseudogene. The CDR3 spans 15 residues. The CDR3 region is CASSTGQSNTGELFF. As DNA, the CDR3 is TGTGCCAGCAGCACGGGACAGTCGAACACCGGGGAGCTGTTTTTT.

Points on this clone: Additional DNA sequences in this sample encode the identical CDR3. The chain links TRBV7-9 to TRBJ1-3, with D unclear. Germline values: CDR1 SEHNR, CDR2 FQNEAQ (reference sequence). The CDR3 spans 15 residues. The V gene lost 0 bases and the J gene lost 0 bases, with 6 bases spanning the gap. The CDR3 DNA reads TGTGCCAGCAGCTTAGCACTCACCTCTGGAAACACCATATATTTT. This gives the protein CASSLALTSGNTIYF. The whole variable domain, remainder taken from reference TRBV7-9 and TRBJ1-3, is DTGVSQNPRHKITKRGQNVTFRCDPISEHNRLYWYRQTLGQGPEFLTYFQNEAQLEKSRLLSDRFSAERPKGSFSTLEIQRTEQGDSAMYLCASSLALTSGNTIYFGEGSWLTVV.

The V call is TRBV5-1, the J call TRBJ2-1, with 7 positions matching TRBD2. J was trimmed by 0 bases and V by 4 bases; bases with no gene match: 4. This CDR3 spans 15 amino acids. Germline lookup yields CDR1 SGHRS and CDR2 YFSETQ. This CDR3 reads CASSPGEGSYNEQFF. In DNA, the CDR3 is TGCGCCAGCAGCCCCGGGGAGGGCTCCTACAATGAGCAGTTCTTC.

This rearrangement joins TRBV7-6 to TRBJ2-1; 8 positions match TRBD1. With V trimmed by 2 bases and J by 1 base, 4 bases remained unmatched. CDR3 length: 16 amino acids. The germline V gene encodes CDR1 SGHVS and CDR2 FNYEAQ. CDR3 sequence (DNA): TGTGCCAGCAGCTTACGTTACAGGGGGTCCTACAATGAGCAGTTCTTC. Encoded protein: CASSLRYRGSYNEQFF. The whole variable domain, filled in from reference TRBV7-6 and TRBJ2-1, reads GAGVSQSPRYKVTKRGQDVALRCDPISGHVSLYWYRQALGQGPEFLTYFNYEAQQDKSGLPNDRFSAERPEGSISTLTIQRTEQRDSAMYRCASSLRYRGSYNEQFFGPGTRLTVL.

This chain connects TRBV2 to TRBJ1-3; TRBD1 might be the D (5 bases). The germline CDR1 and CDR2 sequences are SNHLY and FYNNEI. This CDR3 has 15 residues. V was trimmed by 8 bases and J by 0 bases, leaving 14 bases between them. CDR3 coding DNA: TGTGCCAGCCGAGGGGTCCTTTCCTCTGGAAACACCATATATTTT. Its protein is CASRGVLSSGNTIYF.

Points on this clone: The junction and the germline gene differ at one end; a read error may be behind it. The V gene is TRBV6-1, the J gene TRBJ1-2; possible D gene TRBD1, 6 bases. This CDR3 region has 15 residues. From germline, CDR1 is MNHNS and CDR2 SASEGT. CDR3 amino acids: CTSSVTGYLYYGYTF. The CDR3 DNA is TGTACCAGCAGTGTAACAGGGTACCTTTACTATGGCTACACCTTC.

As DNA, the CDR3 is TGTGCCAGCAGCTTAGGGGGGCTGGGCTACACCTTC. It translates to CASSLGGLGYTF. The gene calls are TRBV11-2 and TRBJ1-2, with D perhaps TRBD1 (6 bases). Germline values: CDR1 SGHAT, CDR2 FQNNGV. This CDR3 has 12 amino acids. V was pared by 1 base and J by 8 bases, with 8 bases between.

This clone was detected only a few times. V gene TRBV6-6 combines with J gene TRBJ1-6; D unclear. Trimming took 6 bases from V and 6 from J, leaving 12 bases between them. The length of the CDR3 is 14 residues. CDR1 and CDR2 (germline): MNHNY, SVGAGI (reference sequence). DNA for the CDR3: TGTGCCAGCAGGAGTCGGACTCTTAATTCACCCCTCCACTTT. It encodes CASRSRTLNSPLHF.

J is TRBJ2-7 and V is TRBV4-1; the match to TRBD1 covers 8 bases. CDR1 MGHRA and CDR2 YSYEKL come from the germline V gene. J was trimmed by 2 bases and V by 3 bases; bases with no gene match: 6. The CDR3 has 15 amino acids. CDR3 residues: CASSHGTGGTYEQYF. The CDR3 bases are TGCGCCAGCAGCCACGGGACAGGTGGAACCTACGAGCAGTACTTC.

This chain connects TRBV6-1 to TRBJ1-5, with TRBD1 matching over 8 bases. This CDR3 comprises 16 residues. With V trimmed by 4 bases and J by 9 bases, 14 bases remained unmatched. Germline CDR1 is MNHNS and CDR2 is SASEGT. The CDR3 loop reads CASSVQGVPPMLPQHF. In DNA, the CDR3 is TGTGCCAGCAGTGTACAGGGGGTTCCCCCGATGTTGCCCCAGCATTTT.

The chain combines TRBV5-6 with TRBJ2-3, with unresolved D. The germline CDR1 and CDR2 sequences are SGHDT and YYEEEE. The V and J ends lost 0 bases and 0 bases respectively, with 8 bases between them. This CDR3 spans 15 amino acids. The chain's CDR3 is CASSLEVSSTDTQYF. The CDR3 DNA reads TGTGCCAGCAGCTTGGAGGTTTCTAGCACAGATACGCAGTATTTT.